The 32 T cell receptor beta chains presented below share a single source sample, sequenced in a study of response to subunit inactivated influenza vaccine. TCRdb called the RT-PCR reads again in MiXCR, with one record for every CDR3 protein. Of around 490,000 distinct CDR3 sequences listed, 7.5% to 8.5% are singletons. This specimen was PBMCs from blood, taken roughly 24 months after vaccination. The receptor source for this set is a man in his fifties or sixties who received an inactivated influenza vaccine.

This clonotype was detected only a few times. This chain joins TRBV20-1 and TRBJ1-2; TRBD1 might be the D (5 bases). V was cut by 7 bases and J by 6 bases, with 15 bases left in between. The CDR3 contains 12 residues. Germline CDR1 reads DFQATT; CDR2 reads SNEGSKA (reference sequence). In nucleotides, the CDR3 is TGCAGTGTCGGCCGGGACCGTAATGGCTACACCTTC. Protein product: CSVGRDRNGYTF.

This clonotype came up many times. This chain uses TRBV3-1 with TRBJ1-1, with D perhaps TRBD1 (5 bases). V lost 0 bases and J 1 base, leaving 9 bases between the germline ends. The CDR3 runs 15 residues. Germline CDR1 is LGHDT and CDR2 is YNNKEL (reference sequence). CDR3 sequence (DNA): TGTGCCAGCAGCCAAGATTGGGGGAGGAACACTGAAGCTTTCTTT. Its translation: CASSQDWGRNTEAFF.

This chain's CDR3 is CASSQPIAGVSTDTQYF. The CDR3 coding sequence is TGTGCCAGCAGCCAACCAATAGCGGGAGTCTCTACAGATACGCAGTATTTT. The rearrangement links TRBV3-1 to TRBJ2-3, with 9 positions matching TRBD2. Germline V gene data show CDR1 as LGHDT and CDR2 as YNNKEL (reference sequence). CDR3 size: 17 residues. Germline trimming cut 2 bases from V and 3 bases from J; bases unmatched to any gene: 9.

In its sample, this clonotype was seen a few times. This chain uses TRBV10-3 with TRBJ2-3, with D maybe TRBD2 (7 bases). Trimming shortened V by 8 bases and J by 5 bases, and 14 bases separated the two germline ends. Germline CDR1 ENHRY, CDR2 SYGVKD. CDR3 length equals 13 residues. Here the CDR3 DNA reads TGTGCCATCTCCGGGGGGCCGGGAGATACGCAGTATTTT. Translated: CAISGGPGDTQYF.

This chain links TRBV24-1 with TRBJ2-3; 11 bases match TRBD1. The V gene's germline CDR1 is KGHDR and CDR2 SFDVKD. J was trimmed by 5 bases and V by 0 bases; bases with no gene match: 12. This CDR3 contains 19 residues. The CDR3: CATSDLSVSWTGGQDTQYF. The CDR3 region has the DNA TGTGCCACCAGTGATTTGTCGGTTTCCTGGACAGGGGGCCAAGATACGCAGTATTTT.

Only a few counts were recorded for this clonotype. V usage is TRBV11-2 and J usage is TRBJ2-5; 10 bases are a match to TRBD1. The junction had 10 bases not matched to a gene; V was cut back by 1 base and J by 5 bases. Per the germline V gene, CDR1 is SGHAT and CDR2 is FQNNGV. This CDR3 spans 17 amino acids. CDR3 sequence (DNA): TGTGCCAGCAGCTTAGTCCTCCGGGACAGGGGACGGGAGACCCAGTACTTC. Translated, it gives CASSLVLRDRGRETQYF.

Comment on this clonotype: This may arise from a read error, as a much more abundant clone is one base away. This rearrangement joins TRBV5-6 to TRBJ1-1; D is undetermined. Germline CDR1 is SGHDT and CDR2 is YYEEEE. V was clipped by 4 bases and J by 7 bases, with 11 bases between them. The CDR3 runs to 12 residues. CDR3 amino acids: CASSPTWGEAFF. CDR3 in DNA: TGTGCCAGCAGCCCCACTTGGGGTGAAGCTTTCTTT.

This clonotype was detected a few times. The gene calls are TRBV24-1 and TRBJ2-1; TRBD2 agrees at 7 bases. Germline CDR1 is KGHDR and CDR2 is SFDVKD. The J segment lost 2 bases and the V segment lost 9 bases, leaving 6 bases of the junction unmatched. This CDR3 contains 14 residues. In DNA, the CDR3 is TGTGCCACCTTTCCCGGGACTACCTACAATGAGCAGTTCTTC. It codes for CATFPGTTYNEQFF.

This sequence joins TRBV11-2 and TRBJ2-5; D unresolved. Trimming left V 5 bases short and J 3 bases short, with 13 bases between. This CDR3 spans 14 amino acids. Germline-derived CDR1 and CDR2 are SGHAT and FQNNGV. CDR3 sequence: CASSRIDTKETQYF. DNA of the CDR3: TGTGCCAGCAGCCGCATCGACACTAAAGAGACCCAGTACTTC.

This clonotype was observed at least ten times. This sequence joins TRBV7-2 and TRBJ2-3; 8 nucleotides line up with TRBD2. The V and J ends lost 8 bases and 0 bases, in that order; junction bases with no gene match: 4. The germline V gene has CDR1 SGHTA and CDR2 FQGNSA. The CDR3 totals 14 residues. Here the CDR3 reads CASGLAGSTDTQYF. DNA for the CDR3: TGTGCCAGCGGCCTAGCGGGCAGCACAGATACGCAGTATTTT.

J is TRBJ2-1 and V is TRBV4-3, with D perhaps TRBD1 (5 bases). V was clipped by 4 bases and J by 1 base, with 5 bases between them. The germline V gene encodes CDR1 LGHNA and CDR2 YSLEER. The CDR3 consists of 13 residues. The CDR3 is CASSRQSYNEQFF. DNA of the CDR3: TGCGCCAGCAGCCGACAGTCCTACAATGAGCAGTTCTTC.

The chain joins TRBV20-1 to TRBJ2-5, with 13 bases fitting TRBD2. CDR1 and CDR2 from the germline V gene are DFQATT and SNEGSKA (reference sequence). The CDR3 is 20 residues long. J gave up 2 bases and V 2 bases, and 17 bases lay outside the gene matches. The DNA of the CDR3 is TGCAGTGCTAGACGCTCTCCGGTGACTAGCGGGGGGAGGGATCAAGAGACCCAGTACTTC. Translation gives CSARRSPVTSGGRDQETQYF.

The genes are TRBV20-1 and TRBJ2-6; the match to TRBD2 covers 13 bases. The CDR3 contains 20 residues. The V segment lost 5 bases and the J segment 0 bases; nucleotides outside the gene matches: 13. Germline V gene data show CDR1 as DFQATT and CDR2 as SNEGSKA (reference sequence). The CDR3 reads CSALRPTSGRTNSGANVLTF. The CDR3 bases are TGCAGTGCTCTTCGTCCGACTAGCGGGAGGACGAACTCTGGGGCCAACGTCCTGACTTTC.

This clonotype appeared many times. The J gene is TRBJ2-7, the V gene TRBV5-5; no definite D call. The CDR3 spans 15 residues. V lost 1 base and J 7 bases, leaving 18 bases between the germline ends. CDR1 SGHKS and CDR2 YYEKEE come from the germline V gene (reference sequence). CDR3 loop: CASSLLPDLTREQYF. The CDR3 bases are TGTGCCAGCAGCTTGCTACCAGACCTGACTCGAGAGCAGTACTTC.

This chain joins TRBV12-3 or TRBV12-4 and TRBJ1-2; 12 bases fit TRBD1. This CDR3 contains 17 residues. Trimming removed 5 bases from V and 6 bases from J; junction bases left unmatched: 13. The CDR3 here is CASSPPGTGGVFNGYTF. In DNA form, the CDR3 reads TGTGCCAGCAGTCCCCCCGGGACAGGGGGCGTTTTCAATGGCTACACCTTC.

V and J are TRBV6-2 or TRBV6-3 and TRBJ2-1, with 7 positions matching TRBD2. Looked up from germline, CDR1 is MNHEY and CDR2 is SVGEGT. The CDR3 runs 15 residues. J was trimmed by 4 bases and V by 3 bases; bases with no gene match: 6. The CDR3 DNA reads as TGTGCCAGCAGTTATGGGCAGGGAGGGTACAATGAGCAGTTCTTC. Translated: CASSYGQGGYNEQFF.

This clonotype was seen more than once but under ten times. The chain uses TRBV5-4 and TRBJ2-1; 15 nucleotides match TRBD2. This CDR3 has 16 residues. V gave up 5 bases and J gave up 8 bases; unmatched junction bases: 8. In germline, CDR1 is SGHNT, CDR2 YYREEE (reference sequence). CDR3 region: CASSQRTSGRADEQFF. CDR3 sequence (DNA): TGTGCCAGCAGTCAAAGGACTAGCGGGAGGGCAGATGAGCAGTTCTTC.

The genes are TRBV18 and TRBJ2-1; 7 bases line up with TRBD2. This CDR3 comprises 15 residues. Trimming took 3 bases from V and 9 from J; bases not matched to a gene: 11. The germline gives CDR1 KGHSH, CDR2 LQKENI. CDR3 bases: TGTGCCAGCTCACCTTCGACTAGCCCCGCTTCTGAGCAGTTCTTC. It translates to CASSPSTSPASEQFF.

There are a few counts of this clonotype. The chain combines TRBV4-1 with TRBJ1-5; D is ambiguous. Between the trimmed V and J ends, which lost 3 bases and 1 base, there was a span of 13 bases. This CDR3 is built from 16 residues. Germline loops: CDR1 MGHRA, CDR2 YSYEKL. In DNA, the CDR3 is TGCGCCAGCAGCCAGGCTCAAATCCGGAGCAATCAGCCCCAGCATTTT. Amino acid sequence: CASSQAQIRSNQPQHF.

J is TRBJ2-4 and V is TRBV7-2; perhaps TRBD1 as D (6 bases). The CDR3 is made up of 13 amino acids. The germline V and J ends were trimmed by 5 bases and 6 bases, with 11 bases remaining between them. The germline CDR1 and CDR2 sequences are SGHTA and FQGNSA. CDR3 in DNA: TGTGCCAGCAGCCCCAGGGGTGGAAACATTCAGTACTTC. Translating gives CASSPRGGNIQYF. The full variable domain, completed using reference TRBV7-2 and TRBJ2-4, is GAGVSQSPSNKVTEKGKDVELRCDPISGHTALYWYRQSLGQGLEFLIYFQGNSAPDKSGLPSDRFSAERTGGSVSTLTIQRTQQEDSAVYLCASSPRGGNIQYFGAGTRLSVL.

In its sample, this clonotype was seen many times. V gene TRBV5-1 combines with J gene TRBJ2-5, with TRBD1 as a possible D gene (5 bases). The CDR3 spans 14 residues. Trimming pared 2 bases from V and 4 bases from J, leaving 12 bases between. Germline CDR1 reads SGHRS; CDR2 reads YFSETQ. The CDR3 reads CASSFGREGETQYF. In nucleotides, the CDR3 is TGCGCCAGCAGCTTTGGCAGGGAAGGAGAGACCCAGTACTTC.

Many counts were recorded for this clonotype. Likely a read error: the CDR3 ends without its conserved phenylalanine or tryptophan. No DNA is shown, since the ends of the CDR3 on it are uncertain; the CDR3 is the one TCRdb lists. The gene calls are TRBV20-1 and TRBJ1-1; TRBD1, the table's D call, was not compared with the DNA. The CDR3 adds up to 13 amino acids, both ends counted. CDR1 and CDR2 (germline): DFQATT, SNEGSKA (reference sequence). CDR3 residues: CSARDSVGLTLGV.

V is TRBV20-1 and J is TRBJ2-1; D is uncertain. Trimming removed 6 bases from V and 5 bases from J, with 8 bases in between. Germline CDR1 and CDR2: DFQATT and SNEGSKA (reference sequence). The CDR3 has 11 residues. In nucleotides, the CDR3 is TGCAGTGCGATCACTGACAATGAGCAGTTCTTC. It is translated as CSAITDNEQFF.

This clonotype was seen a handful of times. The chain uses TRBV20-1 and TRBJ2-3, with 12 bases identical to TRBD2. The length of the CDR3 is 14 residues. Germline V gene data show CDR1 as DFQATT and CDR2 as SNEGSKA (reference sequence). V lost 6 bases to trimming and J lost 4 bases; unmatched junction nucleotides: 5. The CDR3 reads CSAPTSGSADTQYF. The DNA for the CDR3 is TGCAGTGCGCCGACTAGCGGGAGTGCAGATACGCAGTATTTT.

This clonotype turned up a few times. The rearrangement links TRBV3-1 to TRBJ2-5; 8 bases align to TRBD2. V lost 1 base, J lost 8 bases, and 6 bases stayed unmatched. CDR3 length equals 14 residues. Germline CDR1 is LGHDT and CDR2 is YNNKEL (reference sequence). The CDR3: CASSQVRGGSTQYF. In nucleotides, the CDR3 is TGTGCCAGCAGCCAAGTTCGGGGGGGAAGCACCCAGTACTTC.

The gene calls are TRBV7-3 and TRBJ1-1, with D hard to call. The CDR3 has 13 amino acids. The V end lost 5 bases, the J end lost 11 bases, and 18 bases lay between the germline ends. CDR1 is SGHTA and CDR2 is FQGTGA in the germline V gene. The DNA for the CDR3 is TGTGCCAGCAGCAACGTACCGGGTCATCAGGCTTTCTTT. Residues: CASSNVPGHQAFF. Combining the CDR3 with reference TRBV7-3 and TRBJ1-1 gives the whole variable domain GAGVSQTPSNKVTEKGKYVELRCDPISGHTALYWYRQSLGQGPEFLIYFQGTGAADDSGLPNDRFFAVRPEGSVSTLKIQRTERGDSAVYLCASSNVPGHQAFFGQGTRLTVV.

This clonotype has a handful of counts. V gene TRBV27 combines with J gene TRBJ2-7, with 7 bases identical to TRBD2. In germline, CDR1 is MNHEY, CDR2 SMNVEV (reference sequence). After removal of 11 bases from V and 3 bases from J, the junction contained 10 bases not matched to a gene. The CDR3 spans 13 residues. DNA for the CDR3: TGTGCCTCCGGTGGTGGGGGGGGCTACGAGCAGTACTTC. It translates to CASGGGGGYEQYF.

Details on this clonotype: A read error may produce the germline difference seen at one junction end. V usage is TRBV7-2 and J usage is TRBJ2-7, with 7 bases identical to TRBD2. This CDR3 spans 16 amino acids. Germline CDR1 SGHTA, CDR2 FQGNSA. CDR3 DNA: TGCGCCAGCAGCTTAGACGGGGGAGGGATCTCCTACGAGCAGTACTTC. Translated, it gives CASSLDGGGISYEQYF.

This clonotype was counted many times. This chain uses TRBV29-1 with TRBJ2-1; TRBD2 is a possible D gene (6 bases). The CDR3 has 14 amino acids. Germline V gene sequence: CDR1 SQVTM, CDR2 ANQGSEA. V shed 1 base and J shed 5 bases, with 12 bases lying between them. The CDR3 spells CSVEGGTQDNEQFF. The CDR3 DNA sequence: TGCAGCGTTGAAGGCGGGACCCAAGACAATGAGCAGTTCTTC.

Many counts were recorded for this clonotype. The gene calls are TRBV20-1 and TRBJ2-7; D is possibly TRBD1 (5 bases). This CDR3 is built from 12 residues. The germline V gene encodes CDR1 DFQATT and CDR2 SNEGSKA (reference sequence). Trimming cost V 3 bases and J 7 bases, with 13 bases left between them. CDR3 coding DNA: TGCAGTGCTAGGGGGCCTTTGGAAGAGCAGTACTTC. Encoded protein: CSARGPLEEQYF.

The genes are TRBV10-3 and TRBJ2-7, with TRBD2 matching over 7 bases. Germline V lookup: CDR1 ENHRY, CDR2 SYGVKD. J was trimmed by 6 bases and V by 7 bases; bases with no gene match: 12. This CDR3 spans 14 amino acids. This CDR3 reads CAITASGESREQYF. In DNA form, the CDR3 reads TGTGCCATCACGGCCAGCGGGGAATCGCGCGAGCAGTACTTC.

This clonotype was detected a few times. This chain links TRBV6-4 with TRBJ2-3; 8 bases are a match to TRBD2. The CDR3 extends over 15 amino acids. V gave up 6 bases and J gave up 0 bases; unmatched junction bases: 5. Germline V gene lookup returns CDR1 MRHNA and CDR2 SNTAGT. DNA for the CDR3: TGTGCCAGCAGAAGGACTAGCAGTAGCACAGATACGCAGTATTTT. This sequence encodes CASRRTSSSTDTQYF.